The 20 T cell receptor delta chains reported below all come from one sample, sequenced in a study of gamma-delta T cells after stem cell transplantation. TCRdb reanalysed the RT-PCR reads via CATT. The sample carries under 7,000 delta-chain clones, around 8.9% recorded once. Sequencing used gamma-delta T cells. These receptors were taken from a human donor. It is not recorded whose cells these are; they may come from a transplant donor.

This clone occurred a few times. A far larger clone is off by one base, so a read error is likely. This chain uses TRDV2 with TRDJ1; 9 bases are a match to TRDD3. This CDR3 is built from 17 residues. V lost 7 bases to trimming and J lost 9 bases; unmatched junction nucleotides: 23. Germline assignment: CDR1 GEAIGNYY and CDR2 EKD. This CDR3 is CACDPLRGDTRAAQLIF. The CDR3 coding sequence is TGTGCCTGCGACCCCCTCCGGGGGGATACAAGGGCAGCACAACTCATCTTT.

This clone is large in the sample. The sample holds other DNA sequences that translate to the same CDR3. This chain links TRDV2 with TRDJ1, with TRDD3 matching over 10 bases. Trimming removed 0 bases from V and 0 bases from J; junction bases left unmatched: 12. This CDR3 is built from 19 residues. Looked up from germline, CDR1 is GEAIGNYY and CDR2 is EKD. CDR3 nucleotides: TGTGCCTGTGACACCGTTCGTACTGGGGGATCTAGGTACACCGATAAACTCATCTTT. As protein: CACDTVRTGGSRYTDKLIF.

This clone was seen a few times. A read error is possible here, since a much larger clone lies one base away. Other DNA sequences in the sample encode the same CDR3. J is TRDJ1 and V is TRDV2, with a weak D call TRDD3 (5 bases). The V gene's germline CDR1 is GEAIGNYY and CDR2 EKD. The ends were cut back, 0 bases at V and 1 base at J, with 11 bases in the middle. The CDR3 is 15 amino acids. CDR3 sequence (DNA): TGTGCCTGTGACACCGTCGGGGGGGCCACCGATAAACTCATCTTT. It is translated as CACDTVGGATDKLIF.

This clone appeared a few times. One base separates it from a far larger clone, so it is likely a read error. This specimen includes other DNA sequences encoding the same CDR3. The DNA of the CDR3 is TGTGCCTGTGAGACCGTGGGGATCACCGATAAACTCATCTTT. This translates into CACETVGITDKLIF. The chain employs TRDV2 and TRDJ1; a weak D match, TRDD3 (6 bases). Germline-derived CDR1 and CDR2 are GEAIGNYY and EKD. This CDR3 region has 14 residues. The germline V and J ends were trimmed by 4 bases and 1 base, with 12 bases remaining between them.

By sample share, this clone is medium-sized. The chain employs TRDV2 and TRDJ1, with 13 bases lining up with TRDD3. CDR1 and CDR2 (germline): GEAIGNYY, EKD. After removal of 2 bases from V and 2 bases from J, the junction contained 16 bases not matched to a gene. This CDR3 has 20 residues. Here the CDR3 reads CACDNLGLGDTPVETDKLIF. The CDR3 DNA is TGTGCCTGTGACAATCTGGGACTGGGGGATACGCCGGTGGAGACCGATAAACTCATCTTT.

Comment on this clone: This sequence is one base from a far larger clone and is likely a read error. The sample holds other DNA sequences that translate to the same CDR3. V is TRDV2 and J is TRDJ1; TRDD3 matches at 8 bases. The CDR3 covers 16 residues. Germline V CDR1 and CDR2: GEAIGNYY, EKD. As DNA, the CDR3 is TGTGCCTGCGACACTTTGACTGGGGGGTCCACCGATAAACTCATCTTT. It specifies CACDTLTGGSTDKLIF.

This clone was observed a few times. Given a far larger clone just one base away, this is likely a sequencing read error. This CDR3 is also generated by other DNA sequences in the sample. This chain connects TRDV2 to TRDJ3, with 11 bases fitting TRDD3. This CDR3 contains 18 residues. Germline V gene sequence: CDR1 GEAIGNYY, CDR2 EKD. The CDR3 here is CACDTILGDTWDTRQMFF. The CDR3 DNA reads TGCGCCTGTGACACGATACTGGGGGATACCTGGGACACCCGACAGATGTTTTTC.

To note about this clone: A read error is the likely source, as a far larger clone sits one nucleotide away. Other DNA sequences in this specimen translate into the identical CDR3. The chain carries TRDV2 and TRDJ1; D perhaps matches TRDD3 (5 bases). Germline-derived CDR1 and CDR2 are GEAIGNYY and EKD. The CDR3 has 23 amino acids. CDR3 in DNA: TGCGCCTGTGACACCGTTGTATCAGCGGGATTGGAACACGGGAACCGGAGGACCGATAAACTCATCTTT. Its protein is CACDTVVSAGLEHGNRRTDKLIF.

On this clone: This likely traces to a read error, being one base from a far larger clone. Other DNA sequences in this specimen translate into the identical CDR3. The chain recombines TRDV2 with TRDJ1; 12 bases are a match to TRDD3. This CDR3 has 17 residues. V trimming: 1 base; J trimming: 4 bases; junction bases outside the gene matches: 9. Germline CDR1 and CDR2: GEAIGNYY and EKD. The CDR3 spells CACDTVSLGDTSDKLIF. CDR3 DNA sequence: TGTGCCTGTGACACAGTATCACTGGGGGATACAAGCGATAAACTCATCTTT.

This clone ranks as large. The sample contains more than one DNA sequence encoding this CDR3. This chain links TRDV2 with TRDJ1; 9 bases map to TRDD3. Germline CDR1 GEAIGNYY, CDR2 EKD. The CDR3 spans 16 residues. J lost 0 bases, V lost 3 bases, and 7 bases had no gene match. As DNA, the CDR3 is TGTGCCTGTGACCCCTTACTGGGGGAGTACACCGATAAACTCATCTTT. Protein sequence: CACDPLLGEYTDKLIF.

This clone was observed a few times. This chain joins TRDV2 and TRDJ1, with 9 bases matching TRDD3. The CDR3 runs 18 residues. V was clipped by 3 bases and J by 0 bases; unmatched bases: 13. CDR1 and CDR2 (germline): GEAIGNYY, EKD. The CDR3 nucleotides are TGTGCCTGTGACCGCGGCGACTGGGGGAAGACGTACACCGATAAACTCATCTTT. Its protein product is CACDRGDWGKTYTDKLIF.

This clone occurred a few times. This likely stems from a read error, as it lies one base from a far larger clone. The chain employs TRDV2 and TRDJ3; 12 positions match TRDD3. CDR3 size: 21 residues. The germline gives CDR1 GEAIGNYY, CDR2 EKD. CDR3 sequence reads: CACNTINLGDTSSWDTRQMFF. The CDR3 nucleotides are TGTGCCTGTAACACTATTAATCTGGGGGATACGAGTTCCTGGGACACCCGACAGATGTTTTTC.

This clone was detected only a few times. The chain joins TRDV2 to TRDJ3; 11 bases fit TRDD3. From germline, CDR1 is GEAIGNYY and CDR2 EKD. CDR3 length: 21 amino acids. The trim removed 5 bases at V and 0 bases at J, leaving 14 bases unmatched. The CDR3 DNA reads as TGTGCCTGTGGGGGCCTTCGCGTGGGGGATACGGGCTCCTGGGACACCCGACAGATGTTTTTC. Protein product: CACGGLRVGDTGSWDTRQMFF.

The chain uses TRDV2 and TRDJ1; 9 nucleotides align to TRDD3. V trimming: 3 bases; J trimming: 0 bases; junction bases outside the gene matches: 10. Germline V gene data show CDR1 as GEAIGNYY and CDR2 as EKD. The CDR3 loop spans 17 amino acids. CDR3 sequence (DNA): TGTGCCTGTGACCCCCTACGATCTGGGGGATACACCGATAAACTCATCTTT. Translation: CACDPLRSGGYTDKLIF.

This sequence joins TRDV2 and TRDJ1, with 11 bases aligning to TRDD3. The V and J ends lost 4 bases and 0 bases, in that order; junction bases with no gene match: 39. This CDR3 is 27 amino acids long. From germline, CDR1 is GEAIGNYY and CDR2 EKD. As DNA, the CDR3 is TGTGCCTGTGATACGGTAATCCTGGGGGATACCAAGCTTCATGGGAACGCCCCCGAAAGTTACACCGATAAACTCATCTTT. Translated, it gives CACDTVILGDTKLHGNAPESYTDKLIF.

Judged by abundance, this clone is medium-sized. The V call is TRDV2, the J call TRDJ1; no clear D gene. Germline V gives CDR1 GEAIGNYY, CDR2 EKD. Trimming pared 0 bases from V and 0 bases from J, leaving 13 bases between. This CDR3 region has 16 residues. The CDR3 nucleotides read TGTGCCTGTGACACCGTTGGGTCTATAAACACCGATAAACTCATCTTT. It yields the protein CACDTVGSINTDKLIF.

This clone is medium-sized (0.01 to 0.1%). The gene calls are TRDV2 and TRDJ1; 8 bases are a match to TRDD3. The CDR3 spans 16 residues. Germline V CDR1 and CDR2: GEAIGNYY, EKD. J lost 0 bases, V lost 2 bases, and 7 bases had no gene match. The CDR3 DNA follows: TGTGCCTGTGACAAACTGGGGGTGGATTACACCGATAAACTCATCTTT. This gives the protein CACDKLGVDYTDKLIF.

This clone is classed as medium-sized. This sample also contains other DNA sequences that code for the same CDR3. The chain combines TRDV2 with TRDJ1; 9 bases line up with TRDD3. Germline assignment: CDR1 GEAIGNYY and CDR2 EKD. With V trimmed by 3 bases and J by 2 bases, 15 bases remained unmatched. The CDR3 extends over 18 amino acids. Here the CDR3 reads CACDPTGGLGIPTDKLIF. For the CDR3, the DNA is TGTGCCTGTGACCCTACTGGGGGACTAGGCATCCCAACCGATAAACTCATCTTT.

For this clone: This likely came from a read error, as a far larger clone is one base away. Other DNA sequences in this specimen translate into the identical CDR3. The chain recombines TRDV2 with TRDJ1, with 10 bases identical to TRDD3. The CDR3 spans 19 residues. Germline lookup yields CDR1 GEAIGNYY and CDR2 EKD. CDR3 nucleotides: TGTGCCTGTGACACCGTTCGTACTGGGGGATCTAGGTACACTGATAAACTCATCTTT. Translation: CACDTVRTGGSRYTDKLIF.

The chain uses TRDV2 and TRDJ1, with 7 bases aligning to TRDD3. The germline gives CDR1 GEAIGNYY, CDR2 EKD. The trim removed 3 bases at V and 3 bases at J, leaving 12 bases unmatched. The CDR3 contains 16 residues. Here the CDR3 reads CACDAVLGGYADKLIF. In nucleotides, the CDR3 is TGTGCCTGTGACGCCGTACTGGGAGGATACGCCGATAAACTCATCTTT.